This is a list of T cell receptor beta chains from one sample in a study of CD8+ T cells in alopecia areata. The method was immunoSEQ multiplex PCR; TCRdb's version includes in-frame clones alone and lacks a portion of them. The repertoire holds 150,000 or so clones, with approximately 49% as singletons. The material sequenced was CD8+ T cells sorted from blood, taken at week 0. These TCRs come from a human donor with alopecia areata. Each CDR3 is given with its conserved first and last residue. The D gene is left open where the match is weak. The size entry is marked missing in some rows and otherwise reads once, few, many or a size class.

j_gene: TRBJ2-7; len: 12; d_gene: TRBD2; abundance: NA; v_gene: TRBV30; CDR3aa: CARGEYGYEQYF; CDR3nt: TGTGCCCGGGGGGAATATGGCTACGAGCAGTACTTC
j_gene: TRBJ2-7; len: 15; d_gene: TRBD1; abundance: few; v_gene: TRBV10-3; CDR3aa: CAISETRDSSYEQYF; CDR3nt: TGTGCCATCAGTGAGACAAGGGACAGCTCCTACGAGCAGTACTTC
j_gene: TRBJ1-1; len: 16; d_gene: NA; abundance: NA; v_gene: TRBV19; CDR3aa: CASSIDREGLNTEAFF; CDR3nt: TGTGCCAGTAGTATAGATCGAGAAGGTTTGAACACTGAAGCTTTCTTT
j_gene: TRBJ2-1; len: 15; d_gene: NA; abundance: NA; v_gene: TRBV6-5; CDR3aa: CASSYEADLYNEQFF; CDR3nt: TGTGCCAGCAGTTACGAAGCGGACCTGTACAATGAGCAGTTCTTC
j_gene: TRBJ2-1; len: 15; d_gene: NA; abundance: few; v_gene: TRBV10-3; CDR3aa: CAISDTGSSYNEQFF; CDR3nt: TGTGCCATCAGTGACACCGGGTCCTCCTACAATGAGCAGTTCTTC
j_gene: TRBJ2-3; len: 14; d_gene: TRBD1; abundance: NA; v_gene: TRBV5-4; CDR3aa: CASSSDRVTDTQYF; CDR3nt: TGTGCCAGCAGCTCGGACAGGGTGACAGATACGCAGTATTTT
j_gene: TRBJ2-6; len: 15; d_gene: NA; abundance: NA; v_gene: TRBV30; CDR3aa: CAWSSGTSGANVLTF; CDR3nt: TGTGCCTGGAGTTCGGGGACCTCTGGGGCCAACGTCCTGACTTTC
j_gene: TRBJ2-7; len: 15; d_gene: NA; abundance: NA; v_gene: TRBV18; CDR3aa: CASSPPSADNYEQYF; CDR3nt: TGTGCCAGCTCACCACCCAGCGCCGATAACTACGAGCAGTACTTC
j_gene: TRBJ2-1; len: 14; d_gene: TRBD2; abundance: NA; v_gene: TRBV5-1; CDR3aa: CASSFASGDNEQFF; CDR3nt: TGCGCCAGCAGTTTTGCTAGCGGGGACAATGAGCAGTTCTTC
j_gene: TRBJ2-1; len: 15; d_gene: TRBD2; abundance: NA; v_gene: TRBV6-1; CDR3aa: CASTGSGGSYNEQFF; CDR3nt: TGTGCCAGCACTGGTTCGGGGGGTTCCTACAATGAGCAGTTCTTC
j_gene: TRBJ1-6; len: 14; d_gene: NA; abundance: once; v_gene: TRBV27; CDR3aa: CASTLTRSNSPLHF; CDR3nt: TGTGCCAGCACCTTGACGAGATCTAATTCACCCCTCCACTTT
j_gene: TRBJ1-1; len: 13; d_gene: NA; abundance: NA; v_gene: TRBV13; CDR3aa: CASTSGENTEAFF; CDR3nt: TGTGCCAGCACCTCCGGGGAGAACACTGAAGCTTTCTTT
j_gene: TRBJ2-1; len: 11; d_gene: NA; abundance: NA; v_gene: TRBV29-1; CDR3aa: CSVEVVGEQFF; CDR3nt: TGCAGCGTTGAGGTCGTAGGGGAGCAGTTCTTC
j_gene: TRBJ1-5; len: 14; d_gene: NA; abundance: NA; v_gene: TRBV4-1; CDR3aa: CASSLGRDGQPQHF; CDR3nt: TGCGCCAGCAGCCTAGGCAGGGACGGTCAGCCCCAGCATTTT
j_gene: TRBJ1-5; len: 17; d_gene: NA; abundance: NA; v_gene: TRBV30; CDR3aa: CAWSVRGSSYSNQPQHF; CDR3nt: TGTGCCTGGAGTGTACGAGGATCCTCTTATAGCAATCAGCCCCAGCATTTT
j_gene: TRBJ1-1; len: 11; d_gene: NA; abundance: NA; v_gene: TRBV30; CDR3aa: CAWTYSGEAFF; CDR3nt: TGTGCCTGGACATATAGTGGTGAAGCTTTCTTT
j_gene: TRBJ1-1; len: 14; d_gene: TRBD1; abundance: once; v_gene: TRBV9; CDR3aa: CASSRGTANTEAFF; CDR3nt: TGTGCCAGCAGCAGAGGGACAGCTAACACTGAAGCTTTCTTT
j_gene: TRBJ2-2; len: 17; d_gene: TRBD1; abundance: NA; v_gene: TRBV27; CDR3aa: CASSLSRDRGHVGELFF; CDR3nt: TGTGCCAGCAGTTTATCTCGGGACAGGGGGCATGTCGGGGAGCTGTTTTTT
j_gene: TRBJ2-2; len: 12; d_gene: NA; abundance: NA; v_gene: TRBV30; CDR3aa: CAWSVGVGELFF; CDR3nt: TGTGCCTGGAGTGTAGGAGTCGGGGAGCTGTTTTTT
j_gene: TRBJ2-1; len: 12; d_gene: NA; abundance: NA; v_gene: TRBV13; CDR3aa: CASSTDRSEQFF; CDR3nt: TGTGCCAGCAGCACCGATAGAAGTGAGCAGTTCTTC
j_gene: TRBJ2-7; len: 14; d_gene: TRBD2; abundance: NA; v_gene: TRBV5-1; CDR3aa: CASSLAGGLYEQYF; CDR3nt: TGCGCCAGCAGCTTGGCGGGGGGGCTCTACGAGCAGTACTTC
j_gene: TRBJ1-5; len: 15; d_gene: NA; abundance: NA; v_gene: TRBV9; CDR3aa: CASSADGVSNQPQHF; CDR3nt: TGTGCCAGCAGCGCCGACGGGGTTAGCAATCAGCCCCAGCATTTT
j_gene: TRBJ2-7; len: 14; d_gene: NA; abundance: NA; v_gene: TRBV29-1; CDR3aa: CSVEGPGGGYEQYF; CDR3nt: TGCAGCGTTGAAGGTCCCGGTGGTGGCTACGAGCAGTACTTC
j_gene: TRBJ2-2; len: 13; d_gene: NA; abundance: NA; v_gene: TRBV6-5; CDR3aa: CASSHPNTGELFF; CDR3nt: TGTGCCAGCAGCCATCCGAACACCGGGGAGCTGTTTTTT
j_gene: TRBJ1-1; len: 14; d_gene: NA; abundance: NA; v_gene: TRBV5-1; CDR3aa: CASSRWRGDPEAFF; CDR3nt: TGCGCCAGCAGCCGGTGGCGGGGGGATCCTGAAGCTTTCTTT
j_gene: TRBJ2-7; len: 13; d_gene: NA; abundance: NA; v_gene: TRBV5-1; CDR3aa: CASSLGQNYEQYF; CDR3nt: TGCGCCAGCAGCTTGGGACAGAACTACGAGCAGTACTTC
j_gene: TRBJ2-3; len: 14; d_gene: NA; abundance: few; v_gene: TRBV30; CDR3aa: CAGSVGAGTDTQYF; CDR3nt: TGTGCCGGGAGCGTTGGGGCTGGTACAGATACGCAGTATTTT
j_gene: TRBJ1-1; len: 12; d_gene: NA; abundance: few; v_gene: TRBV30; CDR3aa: CATDRQNTEAFF; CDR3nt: TGTGCCACGGACAGACAGAACACTGAAGCTTTCTTT
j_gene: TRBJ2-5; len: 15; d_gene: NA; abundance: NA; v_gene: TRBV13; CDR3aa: CASSLGGGVSETQYF; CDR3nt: TGTGCCAGCAGCTTAGGAGGGGGTGTATCGGAGACCCAGTACTTC
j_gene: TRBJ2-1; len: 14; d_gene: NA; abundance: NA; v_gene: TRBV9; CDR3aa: CASSVADSPNEQFF; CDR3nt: TGTGCCAGCAGCGTAGCTGACAGCCCTAATGAGCAGTTCTTC
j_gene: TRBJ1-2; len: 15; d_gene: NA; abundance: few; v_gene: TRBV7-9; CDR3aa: CASSSSTAGVHGYTF; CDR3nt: TGTGCCAGCAGCTCCTCCACGGCTGGGGTTCATGGCTACACCTTC
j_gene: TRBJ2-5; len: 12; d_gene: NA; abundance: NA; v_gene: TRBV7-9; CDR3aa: CATEVVQETQYF; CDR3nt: TGTGCCACCGAGGTGGTTCAAGAGACCCAGTACTTC
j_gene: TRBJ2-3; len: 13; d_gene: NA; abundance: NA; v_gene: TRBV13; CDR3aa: CASSPGEGSGQYF; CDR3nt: TGTGCCAGCAGCCCAGGGGAGGGGAGTGGGCAGTATTTT
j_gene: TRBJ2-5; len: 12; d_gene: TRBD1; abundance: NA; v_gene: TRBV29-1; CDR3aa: CSADRGGETQYF; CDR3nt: TGCAGCGCAGACAGGGGTGGAGAGACCCAGTACTTC
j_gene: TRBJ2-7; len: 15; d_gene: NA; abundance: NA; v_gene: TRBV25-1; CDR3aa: CASSVSRPSSYEQYF; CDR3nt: TGTGCCAGCAGTGTATCCAGGCCGAGCTCCTACGAGCAGTACTTC
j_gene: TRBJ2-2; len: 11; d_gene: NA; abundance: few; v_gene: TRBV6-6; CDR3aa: CASSGTGELFF; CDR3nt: TGTGCCAGCAGTGGGACCGGGGAGCTGTTTTTT
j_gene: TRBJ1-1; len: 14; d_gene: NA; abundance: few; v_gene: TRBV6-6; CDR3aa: CASSWPEGNTEAFF; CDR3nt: TGTGCCAGCAGTTGGCCCGAGGGGAACACTGAAGCTTTCTTT
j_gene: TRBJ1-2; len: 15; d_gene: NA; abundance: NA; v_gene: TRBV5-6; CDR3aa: CASSLGTSGNYGYTF; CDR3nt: TGTGCCAGCAGCTTGGGGACAAGTGGAAACTATGGCTACACCTTC
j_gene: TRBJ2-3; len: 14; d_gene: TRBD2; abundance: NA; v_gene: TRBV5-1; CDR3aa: CASSQTSGGDTQYF; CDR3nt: TGCGCCAGCAGCCAGACTAGCGGGGGGGATACGCAGTATTTT
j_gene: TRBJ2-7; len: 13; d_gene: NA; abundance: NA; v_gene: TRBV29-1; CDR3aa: CSGIQESDYEQYF; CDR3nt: TGCAGCGGTATACAGGAGTCAGACTACGAGCAGTACTTC
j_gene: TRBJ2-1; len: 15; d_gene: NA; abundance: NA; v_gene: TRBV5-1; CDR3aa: CASSGSGSSYNEQFF; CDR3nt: TGCGCCAGCAGCGGTAGTGGAAGCTCCTACAATGAGCAGTTCTTC
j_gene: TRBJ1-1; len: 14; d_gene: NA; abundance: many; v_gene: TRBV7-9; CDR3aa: CASSPGLLGTEAFF; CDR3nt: TGTGCCAGCAGCCCGGGGTTGTTGGGCACTGAAGCTTTCTTT
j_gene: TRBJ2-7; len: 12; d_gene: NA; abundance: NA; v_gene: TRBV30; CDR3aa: CASSDGSYEQYF; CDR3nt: TGTGCCTCCTCGGACGGCTCCTACGAGCAGTACTTC
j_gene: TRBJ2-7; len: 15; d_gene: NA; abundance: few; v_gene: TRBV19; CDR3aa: CASSPSTGDSYEQYF; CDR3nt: TGTGCCAGTAGTCCTTCGACAGGCGATTCCTACGAGCAGTACTTC
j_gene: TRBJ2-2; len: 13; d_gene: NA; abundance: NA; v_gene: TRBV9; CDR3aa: CASSAPRPGELFF; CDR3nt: TGTGCCAGCAGCGCCCCGAGGCCCGGGGAGCTGTTTTTT
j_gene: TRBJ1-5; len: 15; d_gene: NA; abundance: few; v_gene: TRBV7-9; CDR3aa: CASSLGGAGNQPQHF; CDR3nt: TGTGCCAGCAGCTTAGGAGGGGCTGGCAATCAGCCCCAGCATTTT
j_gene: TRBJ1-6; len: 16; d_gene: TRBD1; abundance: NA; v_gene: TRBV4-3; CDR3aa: CASSQDMTGGRSPLHF; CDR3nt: TGCGCCAGCAGCCAAGATATGACAGGGGGCCGATCACCCCTCCACTTT
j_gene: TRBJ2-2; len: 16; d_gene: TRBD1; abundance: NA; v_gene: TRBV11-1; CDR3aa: CASSPGTGANTGELFF; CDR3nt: TGTGCCAGCAGCCCAGGGACAGGAGCGAACACCGGGGAGCTGTTTTTT
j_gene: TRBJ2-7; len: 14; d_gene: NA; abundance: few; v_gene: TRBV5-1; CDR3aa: CASSLADRSYEQYF; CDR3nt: TGCGCCAGCAGCTTGGCCGACAGATCCTACGAGCAGTACTTC
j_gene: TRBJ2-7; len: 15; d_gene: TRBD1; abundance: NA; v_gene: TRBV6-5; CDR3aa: CASSYSQGASQEQYF; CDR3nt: TGTGCCAGCAGTTACTCTCAGGGGGCCTCTCAAGAGCAGTACTTC
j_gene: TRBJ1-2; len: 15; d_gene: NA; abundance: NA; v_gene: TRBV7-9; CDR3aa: CASSVPGADLYGYTF; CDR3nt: TGTGCCAGCAGCGTCCCCGGGGCCGACCTATATGGCTACACCTTC